These 17 T cell receptor beta chains originate from one sample sequenced in a study of blood T cell repertoires in COVID-19. Repertoires were generated with immunoSEQ multiplex PCR, while TCRdb's copy carries only in-frame clones and drops some. This table has fewer than 95,000 clones, roughly 70% appearing once. Sample: peripheral blood. Receptors were obtained from a man between 70 and 80 years old with COVID-19, enrolled during active disease.

The CDR3 DNA sequence: TGCGCCAGCAGCTCGCTCCGTGGACAGGAGTACGAGCAGTACTTC. This sequence encodes CASSSLRGQEYEQYF. The chain carries TRBV5-1 and TRBJ2-7; 7 nucleotides line up with TRBD1. V lost 3 bases to trimming and J lost 4 bases; unmatched junction nucleotides: 10. The CDR3 covers 15 residues. Germline assignment: CDR1 SGHRS and CDR2 YFSETQ.

This rearrangement joins TRBV4-2 to TRBJ1-1; D uncertain. Germline V lookup: CDR1 LGHNA, CDR2 YNFKEQ. This CDR3 region has 16 residues. V lost 0 bases and J 1 base, leaving 12 bases between the germline ends. Written as DNA, the CDR3 is TGTGCCAGCAGCCAAGATGGCGCGACATCGAACACTGAAGCTTTCTTT. This codes for CASSQDGATSNTEAFF.

On this clone: Within the sample, other DNA sequences also encode this same CDR3. In DNA form, the CDR3 reads TGTGCCAGCAGCCTCACACGGAACACTGAAGCTTTCTTT. Protein sequence: CASSLTRNTEAFF. V gene TRBV7-2 combines with J gene TRBJ1-1; D remains ambiguous. Germline V gene sequence: CDR1 SGHTA, CDR2 FQGNSA. The CDR3 sequence is 13 residues long. The germline V and J ends were trimmed by 5 bases and 1 base, with 8 bases remaining between them.

The CDR3 sequence is CASSLVGFSGSPLHF. In DNA form, the CDR3 reads TGTGCCAGCAGCTTAGTGGGTTTCTCGGGGTCACCCCTCCACTTT. The genes are TRBV7-2 and TRBJ1-6, with no clear D. V was trimmed by 1 base and J by 10 bases, leaving 14 bases between them. There are 15 residues in the CDR3. Looked up from germline, CDR1 is SGHTA and CDR2 is FQGNSA.

This clone was observed a handful of times. The genes are TRBV25-1 and TRBJ2-2; TRBD1 agrees at 7 bases. The germline gives CDR1 MGHDK, CDR2 SYGVNS. J gave up 5 bases and V 3 bases, and 9 bases lay outside the gene matches. The CDR3 length is 16 residues. The CDR3 bases are TGTGCCAGCAGTGACCCCCGACAGGGCAATACCGGGGAGCTGTTTTTT. This translates into CASSDPRQGNTGELFF.

The CDR3 loop is CASSTGTSGLTDTQYF. The DNA of the CDR3 is TGTGCCAGCAGCACGGGGACTAGCGGGTTAACAGATACGCAGTATTTT. The chain has TRBV11-3 and TRBJ2-3, with 12 bases that match TRBD2. V shed 5 bases, J shed 3 bases, and the junction held 6 bases outside the gene matches. CDR3 length: 16 residues. The germline V gene encodes CDR1 SGHNT and CDR2 YENEEA.

The V call is TRBV28, the J call TRBJ2-7; possibly TRBD2 for D (6 bases). This CDR3 comprises 15 residues. Germline V gives CDR1 MDHEN, CDR2 SYDVKM. Trimming shortened V by 1 base and J by 4 bases, and 14 bases separated the two germline ends. The CDR3 loop reads CASSLLRGDRYEQYF. CDR3 DNA: TGTGCCAGCAGTTTATTGCGGGGAGACCGTTACGAGCAGTACTTC.

In DNA, the CDR3 is TGTGCCAGCGGTCTAGCACTGAACACCGGGGAGCTGTTTTTT. It yields the protein CASGLALNTGELFF. The chain carries TRBV5-4 and TRBJ2-2; a possible D gene is TRBD2 (5 bases). V was cut by 7 bases and J by 1 base, with 11 bases left in between. CDR1 is SGHNT, CDR2 YYREEE, per germline (reference sequence). The CDR3 has 14 amino acids.

This clone was observed a single time. This chain connects TRBV10-3 to TRBJ2-3; 12 nucleotides line up with TRBD2. Germline assignment: CDR1 ENHRY and CDR2 SYGVKD. CDR3 length: 20 residues. V lost 4 bases and J lost 1; bases outside the gene matches: 15. The DNA for the CDR3 is TGTGCCATCAGTGGACGGGGCCTAGCGGGAGGGACTTTAGGCACAGATACGCAGTATTTT. This gives the protein CAISGRGLAGGTLGTDTQYF.

V is TRBV7-2 and J is TRBJ1-1; 7 bases are a match to TRBD1. Per the germline V gene, CDR1 is SGHTA and CDR2 is FQGNSA. This CDR3 region has 17 residues. J lost 2 bases, V lost 5 bases, and 14 bases had no gene match. The CDR3 sequence: CASSVKPGQPLNTEAFF. The CDR3 nucleotides read TGTGCCAGCAGCGTCAAACCGGGACAGCCTTTAAACACTGAAGCTTTCTTT.

This chain joins TRBV9 and TRBJ2-1, with 11 bases aligning to TRBD2. This CDR3 spans 18 amino acids. The V gene's germline CDR1 is SGDLS and CDR2 YYNGEE. V shed 3 bases and J 6 bases; nucleotides not matched to a gene: 14. The CDR3 nucleotides read TGTGCCAGCAGCGGGCATCCGGTAGCGGGAGGGCAAGGCAATGAGCAGTTCTTC. This gives the protein CASSGHPVAGGQGNEQFF. The full variable domain, completed using reference TRBV9 and TRBJ2-1, is DSGVTQTPKHLITATGQRVTLRCSPRSGDLSVYWYQQSLDQGLQFLIQYYNGEERAKGNILERFSAQQFPDLHSELNLSSLELGDSALYFCASSGHPVAGGQGNEQFFGPGTRLTVL.

The chain combines TRBV4-1 with TRBJ2-1; D uncertain. Per the germline V gene, CDR1 is MGHRA and CDR2 is YSYEKL. V was trimmed by 1 base and J by 6 bases, leaving 10 bases between them. The CDR3 loop spans 14 amino acids. The CDR3 DNA reads TGCGCCAGCAGCCAAGGTCTAGGTTCCAATGAGCAGTTCTTC. Translating it yields CASSQGLGSNEQFF.

The chain carries TRBV7-9 and TRBJ2-7; 7 bases fit TRBD1. V shed 6 bases and J 7 bases; nucleotides not matched to a gene: 6. CDR3 length: 12 residues. The germline CDR1 and CDR2 sequences are SEHNR and FQNEAQ (reference sequence). CDR3 coding DNA: TGTGCCAGCAGTCGACAGGGCGGGGAGCAGTACTTC. Protein sequence: CASSRQGGEQYF. Using reference TRBV7-9 and TRBJ2-7 for the parts outside the CDR3, the full variable domain is DTGVSQNPRHKITKRGQNVTFRCDPISEHNRLYWYRQTLGQGPEFLTYFQNEAQLEKSRLLSDRFSAERPKGSFSTLEIQRTEQGDSAMYLCASSRQGGEQYFGPGTRLTVT.

J is TRBJ2-1 and V is TRBV7-3, with 7 bases identical to TRBD1. The trim removed 4 bases at V and 4 bases at J, leaving 4 bases unmatched. Germline assignment: CDR1 SGHTA and CDR2 FQGTGA. This CDR3 has 14 amino acids. This CDR3 reads CASSYGTVYNEQFF. CDR3 bases: TGTGCCAGCAGCTACGGGACAGTTTACAATGAGCAGTTCTTC.

The rearrangement links TRBV7-2 to TRBJ1-5; 7 bases are a match to TRBD1. The CDR3 spans 13 residues. Trimming removed 5 bases from V and 7 bases from J; junction bases left unmatched: 5. Germline V gene data show CDR1 as SGHTA and CDR2 as FQGNSA. CDR3 protein: CASSITGEQPQHF. As DNA, the CDR3 is TGTGCCAGCAGCATAACAGGGGAACAGCCCCAGCATTTT.

V is TRBV30 and J is TRBJ1-5; weak D call: TRBD1 (6 bases). V lost 2 bases and J lost 4, with 15 bases in between. CDR1 and CDR2 (germline): GTSNPN, SVGIG (reference sequence). This CDR3 is built from 15 residues. The CDR3 bases are TGTGCCTGGAGTTTTGGGGGCTGGGTGAATCAGCCCCAGCATTTT. It encodes CAWSFGGWVNQPQHF. Filled out from reference TRBV30 and TRBJ1-5, the complete variable domain reads SQTIHQWPATLVQPVGSPLSLECTVEGTSNPNLYWYRQAAGRGLQLLFYSVGIGQISSEVPQNLSASRPQDRQFILSSKKLLLSDSGFYLCAWSFGGWVNQPQHFGDGTRLSIL.

The V and J genes are TRBV4-3 and TRBJ2-3; D possibly corresponds to TRBD2 (6 bases). Germline V gene lookup returns CDR1 LGHNA and CDR2 YSLEER. V gave up 2 bases and J gave up 4 bases, with 13 bases separating them. This CDR3 has 15 amino acids. CDR3 coding DNA: TGCGCCAGCAGCCAACGGACGGGAGTATCAGATACGCAGTATTTT. Protein: CASSQRTGVSDTQYF.